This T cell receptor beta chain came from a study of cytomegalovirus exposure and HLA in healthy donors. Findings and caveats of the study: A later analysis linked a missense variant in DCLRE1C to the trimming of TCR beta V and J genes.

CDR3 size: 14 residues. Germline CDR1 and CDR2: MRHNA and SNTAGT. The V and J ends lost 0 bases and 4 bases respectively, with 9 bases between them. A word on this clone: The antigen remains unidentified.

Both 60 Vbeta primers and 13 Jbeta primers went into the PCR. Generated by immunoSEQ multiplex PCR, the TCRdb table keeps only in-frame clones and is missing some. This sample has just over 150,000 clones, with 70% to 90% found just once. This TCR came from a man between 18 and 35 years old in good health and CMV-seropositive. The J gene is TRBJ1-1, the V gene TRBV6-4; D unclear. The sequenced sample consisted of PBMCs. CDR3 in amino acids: CASSDSDRGTEAFF. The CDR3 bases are TGTGCCAGCAGTGACTCCGATCGAGGCACTGAAGCTTTCTTT.